Below are 17 T cell receptor beta chains sequenced from a single sample in a study of blood T cells in healthy people across ages. A second PCR, run for 7 to 11 cycles, used a sample-barcoded 5' primer plus a J-beta primer mix. MiXCR, run by TCRdb on the 5' RACE reads, gives a single entry per CDR3 protein. The table has 780,000 or so distinct CDR3 sequences, just over 55% seen once; the top ten hold around a quarter. Material: blood. The source is a man aged 35-49 years in good health.

The gene calls are TRBV3-1 and TRBJ1-1; D is undetermined. CDR1 LGHDT and CDR2 YNNKEL come from the germline V gene (reference sequence). This CDR3 spans 14 amino acids. V lost 0 bases to trimming and J lost 3 bases, with 8 bases between them. The CDR3 nucleotides read TGTGCCAGCAGCCAAGAGGGCCGGGACACTGAAGCTTTCTTT. Its protein product is CASSQEGRDTEAFF.

The CDR3 protein is CSATGQGLSEKLFF. The CDR3 DNA is TGCAGTGCTACTGGACAGGGTTTAAGTGAAAAACTGTTTTTT. This chain uses TRBV20-1 with TRBJ1-4, with 8 bases identical to TRBD1. Germline V CDR1 and CDR2: DFQATT, SNEGSKA (reference sequence). The ends lost 4 bases at V and 7 bases at J; junction bases unmatched: 8. The CDR3 extends over 14 amino acids.

The J gene is TRBJ2-3, the V gene TRBV12-3 or TRBV12-4; D unresolved. The V end was cut by 2 bases, the J end by 0 bases, with 12 bases between. CDR3 length: 16 amino acids. CDR3 protein: CASSLLFGQSTDTQYF. The CDR3 coding sequence is TGTGCCAGCAGTTTATTGTTTGGGCAGAGCACAGATACGCAGTATTTT.

The rearrangement links TRBV24-1 to TRBJ2-5, with D perhaps TRBD1 or TRBD2 (5 bases each). This CDR3 comprises 15 residues. Germline-derived CDR1 and CDR2 are KGHDR and SFDVKD. V was trimmed by 0 bases and J by 5 bases, leaving 12 bases between them. The DNA of the CDR3 is TGTGCCACCAGTGATTTGCAAGGGACGATGGAGACCCAGTACTTC. This sequence encodes CATSDLQGTMETQYF.

This rearrangement joins TRBV7-9 to TRBJ1-1, with D perhaps matching TRBD1 (5 bases). CDR1 and CDR2 (germline): SEHNR, FQNEAQ (reference sequence). The V and J ends lost 3 bases and 5 bases respectively, with 16 bases between them. This CDR3 is built from 15 residues. Here the CDR3 DNA reads TGTGCCAGCAGCTTCGTTCGGGGGAGGAGGACTGAAGCTTTCTTT. Protein product: CASSFVRGRRTEAFF.

CDR3 protein: CASSQKTAGFPQRRRGPYEQYF. Written as DNA, the CDR3 is TGTGCCAGCAGCCAAAAGACAGCGGGGTTTCCCCAAAGGCGGCGGGGCCCGTACGAGCAGTACTTC. The rearrangement joins TRBV4-2 to TRBJ2-7; TRBD2 matches 7 bases. The V segment lost 2 bases and the J segment 4 bases; nucleotides outside the gene matches: 29. The length of the CDR3 is 22 residues. From germline, CDR1 is LGHNA and CDR2 YNFKEQ.

The rearrangement joins TRBV3-1 to TRBJ1-2; D gene uncertain. The germline CDR1 and CDR2 sequences are LGHDT and YNNKEL (reference sequence). This CDR3 comprises 11 residues. The germline V and J ends were trimmed by 0 bases and 8 bases, with 4 bases remaining between them. The CDR3 sequence: CASSQDGGYTF. DNA of the CDR3: TGTGCCAGCAGCCAAGATGGGGGCTACACCTTC.

This chain's CDR3 is CASSQTTGLYGYTF. The CDR3 coding sequence is TGCGCCAGCAGCCAAACGACGGGGCTCTATGGCTACACCTTC. The genes are TRBV4-3 and TRBJ1-2, with a tentative D call TRBD1 (5 bases). The germline gives CDR1 LGHNA, CDR2 YSLEER. This CDR3 spans 14 amino acids. The V end was cut by 2 bases, the J end by 4 bases, with 11 bases between.

The chain recombines TRBV5-5 with TRBJ2-1; 11 bases match TRBD2. This CDR3 is 17 amino acids long. Germline V lookup: CDR1 SGHKS, CDR2 YYEKEE (reference sequence). The V and J ends lost 0 bases and 7 bases, in that order; junction bases with no gene match: 9. The CDR3 spells CASSLGLAGQRSNEQFF. CDR3 DNA sequence: TGTGCCAGCAGCTTGGGACTAGCGGGACAGAGGAGTAATGAGCAGTTCTTC.

There are a few counts of this clonotype. The chain has TRBV12-5 and TRBJ2-3, with 12 bases lining up with TRBD1. The ends lost 5 bases at V and 6 bases at J; junction bases unmatched: 9. CDR1 and CDR2 (germline): LGHNT, FRNRAP. The CDR3 is made up of 16 amino acids. The CDR3 sequence is CASGPGTGGFSDTQYF. The CDR3 coding sequence is TGTGCTAGTGGTCCCGGGACAGGGGGCTTTTCTGATACGCAGTATTTT. The whole variable domain, remainder taken from reference TRBV12-5 and TRBJ2-3, is DARVTQTPRHKVTEMGQEVTMRCQPILGHNTVFWYRQTMMQGLELLAYFRNRAPLDDSGMPKDRFSAEMPDATLATLKIQPSEPRDSAVYFCASGPGTGGFSDTQYFGPGTRLTVL.

This chain uses TRBV7-2 with TRBJ2-3, with D possibly matching TRBD2 (5 bases). Looked up from germline, CDR1 is SGHTA and CDR2 is FQGNSA. This CDR3 has 13 residues. Trimming shortened V by 5 bases and J by 7 bases, and 13 bases separated the two germline ends. The CDR3 DNA sequence: TGTGCCAGCAGCCCCGGTTCGACTAATACGCAGTATTTT. It encodes CASSPGSTNTQYF. The complete variable domain, with remaining parts taken from reference TRBV7-2 and TRBJ2-3, reads GAGVSQSPSNKVTEKGKDVELRCDPISGHTALYWYRQSLGQGLEFLIYFQGNSAPDKSGLPSDRFSAERTGGSVSTLTIQRTQQEDSAVYLCASSPGSTNTQYFGPGTRLTVL.

This chain joins TRBV28 and TRBJ2-7, with D possibly being TRBD1 or TRBD2 (5 bases each). The CDR3 runs to 14 residues. V was cut by 4 bases and J by 4 bases, with 14 bases left in between. Germline V gene lookup returns CDR1 MDHEN and CDR2 SYDVKM. CDR3 residues: CASSSTGTRYEQYF. The CDR3 region has the DNA TGTGCCAGCAGTTCAACCGGGACCAGATACGAGCAGTACTTC.

CDR3 sequence reads: CASSATSGRAGEQYF. The CDR3 region has the DNA TGTGCCAGCAGCGCGACTAGCGGGAGGGCGGGCGAGCAGTACTTC. The chain employs TRBV7-6 and TRBJ2-7, with 14 bases lining up with TRBD2. CDR1 is SGHVS, CDR2 FNYEAQ, per germline. The CDR3 sequence is 15 residues long. V trimming: 5 bases; J trimming: 6 bases; junction bases outside the gene matches: 6.

The chain recombines TRBV9 with TRBJ1-1; possible D gene TRBD1, 6 bases. Trimming left V 3 bases short and J 1 base short, with 13 bases between. This CDR3 comprises 15 residues. Germline V lookup: CDR1 SGDLS, CDR2 YYNGEE. The CDR3 nucleotides read TGTGCCAGCAGCGATCCGGGACAAGAGAACACTGAAGCTTTCTTT. It encodes CASSDPGQENTEAFF.

V and J are TRBV7-9 and TRBJ1-5, with unresolved D. V lost 1 base and J 10 bases, leaving 14 bases between the germline ends. Germline CDR1 reads SEHNR; CDR2 reads FQNEAQ (reference sequence). The CDR3 is 14 amino acids. CDR3 coding DNA: TGTGCCAGCAGCTTAGGAGGGAACGCGGCCCCCCAGCATTTT. Translated: CASSLGGNAAPQHF. Full variable domain (outside the CDR3, taken from reference TRBV7-9 and TRBJ1-5): DTGVSQNPRHKITKRGQNVTFRCDPISEHNRLYWYRQTLGQGPEFLTYFQNEAQLEKSRLLSDRFSAERPKGSFSTLEIQRTEQGDSAMYLCASSLGGNAAPQHFGDGTRLSIL.

The chain is built from TRBV28 and TRBJ1-1, with 8 bases identical to TRBD1. V shed 4 bases, J shed 0 bases, and the junction held 4 bases outside the gene matches. The CDR3 spans 15 residues. Germline V gene lookup returns CDR1 MDHEN and CDR2 SYDVKM. For the CDR3, the DNA is TGTGCCAGCAGTTGGACAGGGCCTATGAACACTGAAGCTTTCTTT. The encoded protein is CASSWTGPMNTEAFF.

This clonotype was observed a handful of times. This rearrangement joins TRBV7-2 to TRBJ2-5; the match to TRBD2 covers 7 bases. Germline CDR1 is SGHTA and CDR2 is FQGNSA. The CDR3 sequence is 14 residues long. Trimming at V came to 10 bases and at J to 4 bases, leaving 12 bases not matched to a gene. The CDR3 DNA sequence: TGTGCCACTAAGCAAAGCGGGACGTCAGAGACCCAGTACTTC. Its protein is CATKQSGTSETQYF.